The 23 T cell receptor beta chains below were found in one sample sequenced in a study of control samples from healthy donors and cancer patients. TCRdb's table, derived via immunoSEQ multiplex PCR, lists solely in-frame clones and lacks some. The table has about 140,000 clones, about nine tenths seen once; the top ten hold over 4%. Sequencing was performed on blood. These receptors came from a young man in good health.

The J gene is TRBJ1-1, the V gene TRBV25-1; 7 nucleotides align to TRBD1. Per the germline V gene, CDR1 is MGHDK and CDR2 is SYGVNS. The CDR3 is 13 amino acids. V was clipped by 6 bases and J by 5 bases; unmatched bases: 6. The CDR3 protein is CASSRGERTEAFF. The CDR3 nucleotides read TGTGCCAGCAGCAGGGGGGAACGGACTGAAGCTTTCTTT.

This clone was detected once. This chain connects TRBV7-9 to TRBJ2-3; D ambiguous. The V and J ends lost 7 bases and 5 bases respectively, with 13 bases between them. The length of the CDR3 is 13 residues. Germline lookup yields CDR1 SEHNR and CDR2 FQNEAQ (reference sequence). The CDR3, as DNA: TGTGCCAGCACCTCAATCCTGCTAGATACGCAGTATTTT. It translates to CASTSILLDTQYF. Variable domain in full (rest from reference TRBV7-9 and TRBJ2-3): DTGVSQNPRHKITKRGQNVTFRCDPISEHNRLYWYRQTLGQGPEFLTYFQNEAQLEKSRLLSDRFSAERPKGSFSTLEIQRTEQGDSAMYLCASTSILLDTQYFGPGTRLTVL.

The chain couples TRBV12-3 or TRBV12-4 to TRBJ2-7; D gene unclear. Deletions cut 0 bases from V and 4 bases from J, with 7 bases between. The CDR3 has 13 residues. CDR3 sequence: CASSLAGNYEQYF. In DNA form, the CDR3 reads TGTGCCAGCAGTTTAGCGGGCAATTACGAGCAGTACTTC.

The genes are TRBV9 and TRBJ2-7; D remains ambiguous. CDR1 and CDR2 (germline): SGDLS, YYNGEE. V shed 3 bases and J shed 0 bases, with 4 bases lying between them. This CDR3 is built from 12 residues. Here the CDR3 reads CASSGDSYEQYF. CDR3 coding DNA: TGTGCCAGCAGCGGTGACTCCTACGAGCAGTACTTC.

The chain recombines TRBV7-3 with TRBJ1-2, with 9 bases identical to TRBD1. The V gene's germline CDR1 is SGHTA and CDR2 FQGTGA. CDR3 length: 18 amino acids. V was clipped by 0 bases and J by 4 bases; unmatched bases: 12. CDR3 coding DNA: TGTGCCAGCAGCTTAACACAGGGGGCGTCGAATTCTCGCTATGGCTACACCTTC. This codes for CASSLTQGASNSRYGYTF.

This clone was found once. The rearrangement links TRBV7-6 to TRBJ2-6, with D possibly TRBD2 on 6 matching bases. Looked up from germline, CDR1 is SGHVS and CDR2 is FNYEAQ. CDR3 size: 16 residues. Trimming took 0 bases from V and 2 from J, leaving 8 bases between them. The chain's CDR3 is CASSLAGGAGANVLTF. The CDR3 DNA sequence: TGTGCCAGCAGCTTAGCGGGGGGTGCTGGGGCCAACGTCCTGACTTTC.

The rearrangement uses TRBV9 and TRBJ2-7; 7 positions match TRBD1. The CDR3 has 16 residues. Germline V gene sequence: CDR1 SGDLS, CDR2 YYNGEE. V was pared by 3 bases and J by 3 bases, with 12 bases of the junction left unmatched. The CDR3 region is CASSAGTDIILYEQYF. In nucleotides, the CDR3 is TGTGCCAGCAGCGCAGGGACAGACATAATCCTCTACGAGCAGTACTTC.

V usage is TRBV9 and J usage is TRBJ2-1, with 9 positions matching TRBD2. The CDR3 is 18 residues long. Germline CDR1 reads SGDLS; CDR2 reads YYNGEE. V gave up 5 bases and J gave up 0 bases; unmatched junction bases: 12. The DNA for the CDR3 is TGTGCCAGCAGTGCCTCGGGACTAGCCGCAAGCTCCTACAATGAGCAGTTCTTC. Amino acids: CASSASGLAASSYNEQFF.

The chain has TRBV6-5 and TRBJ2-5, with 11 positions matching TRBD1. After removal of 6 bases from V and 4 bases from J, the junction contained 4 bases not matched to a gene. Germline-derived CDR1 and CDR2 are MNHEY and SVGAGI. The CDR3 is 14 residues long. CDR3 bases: TGTGCCAGCAGGAAGGACAGGGGGCTAGAGACCCAGTACTTC. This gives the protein CASRKDRGLETQYF.

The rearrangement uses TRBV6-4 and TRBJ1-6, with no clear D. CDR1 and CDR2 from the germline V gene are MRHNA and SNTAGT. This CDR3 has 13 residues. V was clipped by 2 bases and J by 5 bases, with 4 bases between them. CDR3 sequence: CASSDTDNSPLHF. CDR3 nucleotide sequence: TGTGCCAGCAGTGACACAGATAATTCACCCCTCCACTTT.

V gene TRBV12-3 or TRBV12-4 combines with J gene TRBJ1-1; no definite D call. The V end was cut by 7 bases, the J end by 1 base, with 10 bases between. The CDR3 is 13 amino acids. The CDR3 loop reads CASTQTENTEAFF. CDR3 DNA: TGTGCCAGCACCCAGACGGAGAACACTGAAGCTTTCTTT.

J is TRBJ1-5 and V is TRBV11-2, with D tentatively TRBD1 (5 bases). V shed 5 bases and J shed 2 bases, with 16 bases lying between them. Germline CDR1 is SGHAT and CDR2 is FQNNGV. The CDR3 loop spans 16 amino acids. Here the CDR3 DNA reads TGTGCCAGCAGCCTACGGGCGGGGGGGGGCAATCAGCCCCAGCATTTT. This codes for CASSLRAGGGNQPQHF.

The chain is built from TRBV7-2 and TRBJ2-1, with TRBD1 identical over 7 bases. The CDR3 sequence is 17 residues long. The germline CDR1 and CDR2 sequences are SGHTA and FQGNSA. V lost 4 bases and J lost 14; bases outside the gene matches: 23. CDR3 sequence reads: CASSSRDSPDIDPWEFF. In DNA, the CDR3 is TGTGCCAGCAGCTCCAGGGACAGCCCCGATATAGACCCCTGGGAGTTCTTC. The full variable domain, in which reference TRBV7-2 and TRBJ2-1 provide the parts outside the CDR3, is GAGVSQSPSNKVTEKGKDVELRCDPISGHTALYWYRQSLGQGLEFLIYFQGNSAPDKSGLPSDRFSAERTGGSVSTLTIQRTQQEDSAVYLCASSSRDSPDIDPWEFFGPGTRLTVL.

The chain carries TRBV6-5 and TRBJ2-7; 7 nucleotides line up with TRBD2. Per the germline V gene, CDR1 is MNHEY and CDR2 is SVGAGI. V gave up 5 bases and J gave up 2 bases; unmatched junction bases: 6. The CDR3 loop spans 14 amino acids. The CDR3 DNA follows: TGTGCCAGCAGTACCGGGAGGAACACCTACGAGCAGTACTTC. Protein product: CASSTGRNTYEQYF.

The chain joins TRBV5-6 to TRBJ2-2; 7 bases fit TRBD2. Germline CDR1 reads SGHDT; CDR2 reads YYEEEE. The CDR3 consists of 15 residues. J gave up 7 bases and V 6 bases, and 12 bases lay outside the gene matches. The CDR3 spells CASIRSGTKNGELFF. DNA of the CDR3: TGTGCCAGCATCCGCAGCGGGACTAAGAACGGGGAGCTGTTTTTT.

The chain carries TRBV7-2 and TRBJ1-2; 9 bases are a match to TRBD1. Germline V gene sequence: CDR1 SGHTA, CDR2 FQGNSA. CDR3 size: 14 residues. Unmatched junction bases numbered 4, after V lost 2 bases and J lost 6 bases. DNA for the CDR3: TGTGCCAGCAGCTTAAGGGACAGGGATAATGGCTACACCTTC. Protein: CASSLRDRDNGYTF.

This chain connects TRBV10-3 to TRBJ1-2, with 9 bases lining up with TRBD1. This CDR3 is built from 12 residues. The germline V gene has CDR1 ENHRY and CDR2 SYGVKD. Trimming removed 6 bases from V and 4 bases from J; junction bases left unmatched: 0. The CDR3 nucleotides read TGTGCCATCAGGACAGGGGGCTATGGCTACACCTTC. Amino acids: CAIRTGGYGYTF.

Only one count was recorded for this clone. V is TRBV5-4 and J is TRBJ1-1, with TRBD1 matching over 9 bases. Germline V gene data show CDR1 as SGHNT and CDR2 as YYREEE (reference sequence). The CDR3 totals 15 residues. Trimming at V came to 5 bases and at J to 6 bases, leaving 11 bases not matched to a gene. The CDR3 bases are TGTGCCAGCAGGACTACGGGACAGGGTATCGCTGAAGCTTTCTTT. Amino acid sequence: CASRTTGQGIAEAFF.

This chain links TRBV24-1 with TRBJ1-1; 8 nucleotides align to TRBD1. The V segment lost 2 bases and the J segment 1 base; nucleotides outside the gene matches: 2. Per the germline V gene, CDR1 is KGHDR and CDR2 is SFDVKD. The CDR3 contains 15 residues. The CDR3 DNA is TGTGCCACCAGTGATTCCACAGGGGGGAACACTGAAGCTTTCTTT. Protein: CATSDSTGGNTEAFF.

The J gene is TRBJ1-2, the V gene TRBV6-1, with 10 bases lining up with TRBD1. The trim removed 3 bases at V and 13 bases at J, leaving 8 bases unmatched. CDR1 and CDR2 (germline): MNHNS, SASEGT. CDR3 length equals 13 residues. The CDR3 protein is CASSDRDRGGGTF. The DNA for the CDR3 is TGTGCCAGCAGTGACCGGGACAGGGGAGGTGGCACCTTC.

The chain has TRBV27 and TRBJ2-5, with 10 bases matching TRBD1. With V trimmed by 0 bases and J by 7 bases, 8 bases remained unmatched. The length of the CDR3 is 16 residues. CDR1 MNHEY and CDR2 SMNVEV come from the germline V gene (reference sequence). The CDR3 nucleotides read TGTGCCAGCAGTTTATCTACCGACAGGGGGCGCGGGACCCAGTACTTC. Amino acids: CASSLSTDRGRGTQYF.

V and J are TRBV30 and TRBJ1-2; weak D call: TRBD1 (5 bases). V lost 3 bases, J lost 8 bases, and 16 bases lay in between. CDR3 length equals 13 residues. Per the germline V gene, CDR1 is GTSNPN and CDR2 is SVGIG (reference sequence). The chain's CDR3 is CAWRGSRVCGYTF. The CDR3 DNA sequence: TGTGCCTGGAGGGGGTCCAGGGTGTGCGGCTACACCTTC.

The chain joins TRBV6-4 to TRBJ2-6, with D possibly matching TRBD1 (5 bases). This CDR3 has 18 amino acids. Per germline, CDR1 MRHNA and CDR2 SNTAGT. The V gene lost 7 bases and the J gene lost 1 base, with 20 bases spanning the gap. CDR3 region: CASNRQKVPLSGANVLTF. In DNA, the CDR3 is TGTGCCAGCAACCGACAGAAAGTTCCCCTTTCTGGGGCCAACGTCCTGACTTTC.